This TCR beta chain derives from a study of radiation and T cells in renal cell carcinoma. Broader study findings: Pretreatment tumor biopsies were lacking, so baseline clonotypes are unknown.

Assay: immunoSEQ multiplex PCR; the TCRdb copy retains only in-frame clones and omits some. The sample has roughly 170,000 clones; about nine tenths are singletons. Concerning this clone itself: Its antigen remains unknown.

Time point defined: blood 4 weeks post-SBRT, at nephrectomy. Treatment: 15 Gy SBRT to primary tumor, nephrectomy 4 weeks later. Blood was sampled at baseline, 2 weeks and 4 weeks after SBRT. The TCR originated in a woman between 45 and 60 years old with renal cell carcinoma. This specimen was blood, taken from a patient whose treatment included radiotherapy and nephrectomy.

The DNA for the CDR3 is TGCGCCAGCAGCTTACTGGTAAACACCATATATTTT. Protein: CASSLLVNTIYF. The genes are TRBV5-1 and TRBJ1-3; D remains unclear. Germline V gene sequence: CDR1 SGHRS, CDR2 YFSETQ. Trimming took 2 bases from V and 6 from J, leaving 6 bases between them. The CDR3 runs to 12 residues. The full variable domain, with the rest looked up from reference TRBV5-1 and TRBJ1-3, is KAGVTQTPRYLIKTRGQQVTLSCSPISGHRSVSWYQQTPGQGLQFLFEYFSETQRNKGNFPGRFSGRQFSNSRSEMNVSTLELGDSALYLCASSLLVNTIYFGEGSWLTVV.